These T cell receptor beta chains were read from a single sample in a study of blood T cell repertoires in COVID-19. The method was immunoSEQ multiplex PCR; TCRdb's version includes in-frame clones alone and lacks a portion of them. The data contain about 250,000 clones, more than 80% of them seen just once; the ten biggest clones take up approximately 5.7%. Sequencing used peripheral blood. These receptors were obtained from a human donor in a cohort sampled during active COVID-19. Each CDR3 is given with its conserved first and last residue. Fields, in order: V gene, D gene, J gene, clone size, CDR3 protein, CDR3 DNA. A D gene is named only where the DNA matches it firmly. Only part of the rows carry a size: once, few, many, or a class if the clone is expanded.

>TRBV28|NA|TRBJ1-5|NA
CASSLFTGANQPQHF
TGTGCCAGCAGTTTATTTACAGGCGCCAATCAGCCCCAGCATTTT
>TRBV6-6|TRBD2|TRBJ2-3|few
CASTLGSGSTDTQYF
TGTGCCAGCACCCTTGGTAGCGGGAGTACAGATACGCAGTATTTT
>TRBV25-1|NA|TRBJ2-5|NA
CASSGSVYQETQYF
TGTGCCAGCAGTGGATCAGTGTACCAAGAGACCCAGTACTTC
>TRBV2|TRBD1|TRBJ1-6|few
CASSRQGDYNSPLHF
TGTGCCAGCAGCCGACAGGGGGACTATAATTCACCCCTCCACTTT
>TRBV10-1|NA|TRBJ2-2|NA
CASSEMATGELFF
TGCGCCAGCAGTGAAATGGCCACCGGGGAGCTGTTTTTT
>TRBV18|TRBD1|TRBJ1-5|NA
CASSPRGTGNQPQHF
TGTGCCAGCTCGCCCAGGGGGACAGGGAATCAGCCCCAGCATTTT
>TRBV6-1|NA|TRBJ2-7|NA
CASSEVGDEQYF
TGTGCCAGCAGTGAAGTCGGGGACGAGCAGTACTTC
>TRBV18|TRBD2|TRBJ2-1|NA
CASSPWPSGTTNEQFF
TGTGCCAGCTCACCATGGCCTAGCGGGACTACCAATGAGCAGTTCTTC
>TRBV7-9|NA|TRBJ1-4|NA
CASSLGTANEKLFF
TGTGCCAGCAGCTTAGGGACAGCTAATGAAAAACTGTTTTTT
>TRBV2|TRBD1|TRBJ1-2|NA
CASRAQGAGYGYTF
TGTGCCAGCAGGGCACAGGGGGCTGGGTATGGCTACACCTTC
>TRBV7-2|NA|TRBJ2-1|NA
CASSPLRGSYNEQFF
TGTGCCAGCAGCCCTCTCAGGGGCTCCTACAATGAGCAGTTCTTC
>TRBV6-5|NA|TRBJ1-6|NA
CASSYQDSPLHF
TGTGCCAGCAGTTACCAGGATTCACCCCTCCACTTT
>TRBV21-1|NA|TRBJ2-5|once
CASSNALAGGLLETQYF
TGTGCCAGCAGCAACGCACTAGCGGGGGGTCTATTAGAGACCCAGTACTTC
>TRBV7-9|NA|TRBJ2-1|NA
CASRPPIQGGVEQFF
TGTGCCAGCAGACCCCCCATCCAGGGTGGGGTTGAGCAGTTCTTC
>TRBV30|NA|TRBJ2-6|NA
CAWSVRGSGANVLTF
TGTGCCTGGAGTGTAAGGGGTTCTGGGGCCAACGTCCTGACTTTC
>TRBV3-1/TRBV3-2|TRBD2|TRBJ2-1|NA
CASSQGLTSDEQFF
TGTGCCAGCAGCCAAGGATTGACTAGCGATGAGCAGTTCTTC
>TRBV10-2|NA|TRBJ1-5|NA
CASRHNSNQPQHF
TGCGCCAGCAGACATAATAGCAATCAGCCCCAGCATTTT
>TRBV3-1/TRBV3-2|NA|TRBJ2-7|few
CASSSYEQYF
TGTGCCAGCAGCTCGTACGAGCAGTACTTC
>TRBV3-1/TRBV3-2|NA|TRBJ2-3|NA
CASSQKVGTSYTQYF
TGTGCCAGCAGCCAAAAGGTCGGGACTTCATATACGCAGTATTTT
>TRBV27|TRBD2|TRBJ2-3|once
CASSLWGLAGGHDTQYF
TGTGCCAGCAGTTTATGGGGACTAGCGGGAGGGCACGATACGCAGTATTTT
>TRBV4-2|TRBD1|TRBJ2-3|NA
CASSRSPQGATDTQYF
TGTGCCAGCAGCCGGAGTCCCCAGGGGGCCACAGATACGCAGTATTTT
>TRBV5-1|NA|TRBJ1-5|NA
CASSLGTGNQPQHF
TGCGCCAGCAGCTTAGGTACAGGCAATCAGCCCCAGCATTTT
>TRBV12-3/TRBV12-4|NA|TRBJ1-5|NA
CASSLRADQPQHF
TGTGCCAGCAGTTTGAGGGCGGATCAGCCCCAGCATTTT
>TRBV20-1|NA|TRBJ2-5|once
CSRGIQETQYF
TGCAGTCGGGGGATCCAAGAGACCCAGTACTTC
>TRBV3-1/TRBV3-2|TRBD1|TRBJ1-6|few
CASSAMTGEGSPLHF
TGTGCCAGCAGCGCCATGACAGGGGAAGGTTCACCCCTCCACTTT
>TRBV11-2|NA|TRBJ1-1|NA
CASRLSQGTEAFF
TGTGCCAGCAGATTGTCTCAGGGCACTGAAGCTTTCTTT
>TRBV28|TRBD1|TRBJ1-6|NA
CASSSPGTGRFSPLHF
TGTGCCAGCAGTTCCCCCGGGACAGGGCGTTTTTCACCCCTCCACTTT
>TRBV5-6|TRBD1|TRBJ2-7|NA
CASSYWTGGYEQYF
TGTGCCAGCAGCTACTGGACAGGGGGCTACGAGCAGTACTTC
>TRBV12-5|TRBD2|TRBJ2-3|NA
CASGPRGEVTDTQYF
TGTGCTAGTGGTCCGCGGGGGGAGGTAACAGATACGCAGTATTTT
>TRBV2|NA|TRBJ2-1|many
CASTLARRNEQFF
TGTGCCAGCACCCTTGCGCGGCGGAATGAGCAGTTCTTC
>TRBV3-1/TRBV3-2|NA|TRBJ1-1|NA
CASSHGATEAFF
TGTGCCAGCAGCCATGGGGCGACTGAAGCTTTCTTT
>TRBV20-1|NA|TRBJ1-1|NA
CSARIHEEAFF
TGCAGTGCTAGAATCCATGAGGAGGCTTTCTTT
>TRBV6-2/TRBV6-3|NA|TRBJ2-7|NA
CASSYSTGGSSYEQYF
TGTGCCAGCAGTTACTCGACCGGAGGGAGCTCCTACGAGCAGTACTTC
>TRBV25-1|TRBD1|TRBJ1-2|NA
CASSETGTGIGYTF
TGTGCCAGCAGTGAAACCGGGACAGGGATTGGCTACACCTTC
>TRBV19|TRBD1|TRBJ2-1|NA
CASSIVEQGAGEQFF
TGTGCCAGTAGTATTGTGGAACAGGGGGCAGGGGAGCAGTTCTTC
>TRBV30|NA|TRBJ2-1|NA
CAGTTGGPYNEQFF
TGTGCCGGAACCACCGGGGGACCCTACAATGAGCAGTTCTTC
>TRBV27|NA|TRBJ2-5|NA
CASTPSTSGQETQYF
TGTGCCAGCACCCCTTCTACGAGCGGACAAGAGACCCAGTACTTC
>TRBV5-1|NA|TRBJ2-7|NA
CASSGSGTAYEQYF
TGCGCCAGCAGCGGTAGCGGAACCGCCTACGAGCAGTACTTC